The sequence of this T cell receptor (beta chain) was determined in a study of cytomegalovirus exposure and HLA in healthy donors. Overall study: Across a few hundred genotyped donors, 81% landed in the Caucasian-associated ancestry cluster. General study points: There were some public TCRs occurring in many donors, but most TCR sequences were rare. The study dropped some indistinguishable V segments, TRBV6-2 and TRBV6-3 among them. Another analysis was done later, and it associated fewer than 20,000 TCR beta sequences with HLA alleles at 0.05 false discovery rate.

The PCR had 60 Vbeta and 13 Jbeta primers. Clones were read by immunoSEQ multiplex PCR, and TCRdb kept only the in-frame ones, dropping some. In the table there are approximately 140,000 clones, about 81% of which are singletons. The V and J ends lost 4 bases and 0 bases respectively, with 12 bases between them. This CDR3 has 15 amino acids. Germline lookup yields CDR1 SGHTA and CDR2 FQGNSA. In the case of this clone: Its cognate antigen is unknown.

This receptor was identified in a woman aged 40 to 50 in good health and CMV-seropositive. V gene TRBV7-2 combines with J gene TRBJ1-1; D perhaps matches TRBD1 (5 bases). The sample comprised PBMCs. In nucleotides, the CDR3 is TGTGCCAGCAGCTGGAGGGGAACATTGAACACTGAAGCTTTCTTT. It encodes CASSWRGTLNTEAFF.